This T cell receptor beta chain was captured by sequencing in a study of T cell repertoires in cytomegalovirus infection (dated by TCRdb to the late 2010s). Some background on the complete study: Donor HLA type was relevant to the analysis, as public TCR beta signatures indicated carriage of CMV infection together with the matching HLA type. Study-wide findings and limitations: The ex vivo response was dominated by HLA-C-restricted CMV-specific TCR beta clonotypes, which also provided the single most frequent clonotype in two of eight donors. In both this cohort and an independent cohort of 350 to 400 donors, the cumulative frequency of public TCR beta family members distinguished carriers of CMV infection plus the relevant HLA type.

This clonotype has more than one count but fewer than ten. What antigen it recognizes has not been identified. Base qualities were left out, and no much larger clone turns up one base away. There are 12 amino acids in the CDR3, from cysteine to phenylalanine inclusive. The kept DNA is CDR3 alone, 36 bases in frame from the first base. V gives up 10 bases and J gives up 1 base, and the segment between their germline ends measures 11 bases. CDR1 is given as MDHEN and CDR2 as SYDVKM, both from the germline V gene. The listed sequencing device is Illumina HiSeq 1500. TCRdb applied fastp at Q25 and MiXCR to the public reads, then kept only in-frame beta chains. A single entry per CDR3 protein holds the most common genes and DNA from its merged rows. Counted in this sample were over 250,000 distinct CDR3 sequences; around 25% of them appeared once. The ten top clones hold about 14% of the sample.

The sample was PBMCs. The rearranged segments are TRBV28 and TRBJ2-7; TRBD1 might be the D gene, on 6 matching bases. The sequence was collected from a human donor in good health (CMV status not recorded). Some clones in this sample may be carry-over from other donors' samples. The CDR3 protein: CATETGSYEQYF. The nucleotides read TGTGCCACCGAAACAGGGTCCTACGAGCAGTACTTC. Extended through the reference TRBV28 and TRBJ2-7 proteins, this CDR3 yields the full variable domain: DVKVTQSSRYLVKRTGEKVFLECVQDMDHENMFWYRQDPGLGLRLIYFSYDVKMKEKGDIPEGYSVSREKKERFSLILESASTNQTSMYLCATETGSYEQYFGPGTRLTVT.